The 8 T cell receptor beta chains below come from one sample, sequenced in a study of shared clonotypes between healthy human individuals. TCRdb keeps only in-frame clones here, not all; method: immunoSEQ multiplex PCR. The sample has roughly 700,000 clones, roughly 70% seen once. Sample: memory CD4+ T cells sorted from blood. Subset reported: CD45RA-negative fraction. These receptors were taken from a woman aged 25-40 years in good health.

The rearrangement joins TRBV19 to TRBJ2-5, with D perhaps being TRBD1 or TRBD2 (5 bases each). The V and J ends lost 5 bases and 2 bases respectively, with 15 bases between them. CDR3 length: 15 residues. The germline V gene has CDR1 LNHDA and CDR2 SQIVND (reference sequence). CDR3 sequence (DNA): TGTGCCAGTAGTGAGGGATCAGGGAGACAAGAGACCCAGTACTTC. Protein sequence: CASSEGSGRQETQYF.

This clone was seen just once. The chain couples TRBV15 to TRBJ1-3; TRBD1 agrees at 8 bases. Trimming took 0 bases from V and 0 from J; bases not matched to a gene: 10. The CDR3 runs 19 residues. Per the germline V gene, CDR1 is LNHNV and CDR2 is YYDKDF (reference sequence). As DNA, the CDR3 is TGTGCCACCAGCAGAGATCGGGGGACAGGTTTCAGCTCTGGAAACACCATATATTTT. Its protein product is CATSRDRGTGFSSGNTIYF.

The rearrangement uses TRBV18 and TRBJ2-5; weak D call: TRBD2 (6 bases). V lost 1 base and J lost 5, with 11 bases in between. The CDR3 is 14 residues long. Germline assignment: CDR1 KGHSH and CDR2 LQKENI. The DNA for the CDR3 is TGTGCCAGCTCACCACTAGCGGCGGGGGAGACCCAGTACTTC. Translation gives CASSPLAAGETQYF.

In the case of this clone: In the same sample, other DNA sequences code for this CDR3. The V call is TRBV5-8, the J call TRBJ1-1; TRBD1 matches at 7 bases. The CDR3 sequence is 13 residues long. Trimming cost V 0 bases and J 6 bases; bases outside gene matches: 2. The germline CDR1 and CDR2 sequences are SGHTS and YDEGEE. CDR3 loop: CASSLGQGPEAFF. CDR3 DNA sequence: TGTGCCAGCAGCTTGGGACAGGGACCTGAAGCTTTCTTT.

The chain couples TRBV13 to TRBJ1-2, with TRBD1 matching over 8 bases. This CDR3 comprises 14 residues. Trimming removed 3 bases from V and 5 bases from J; junction bases left unmatched: 5. Per the germline V gene, CDR1 is PRHDT and CDR2 is FYEKMQ (reference sequence). CDR3 sequence: CASSFGQGLYGYTF. In DNA form, the CDR3 reads TGTGCCAGCAGCTTTGGACAGGGCCTATATGGCTACACCTTC.

The chain links TRBV5-1 to TRBJ2-5, with 8 bases fitting TRBD1. V was clipped by 4 bases and J by 1 base; unmatched bases: 3. Germline V gene data show CDR1 as SGHRS and CDR2 as YFSETQ. The CDR3 totals 14 residues. CDR3 nucleotides: TGCGCCAGCAGCCTCGGGACAGGCCAAGAGACCCAGTACTTC. Amino acid sequence: CASSLGTGQETQYF.

The chain combines TRBV29-1 with TRBJ2-2, with a tentative D call TRBD2 (5 bases). Germline V gene sequence: CDR1 SQVTM, CDR2 ANQGSEA. V lost 2 bases and J 3 bases, leaving 7 bases between the germline ends. CDR3 length equals 13 residues. Here the CDR3 reads CSVELAYTGELFF. CDR3 sequence (DNA): TGCAGCGTTGAACTAGCCTACACCGGGGAGCTGTTTTTT.

This clone was detected many times. The chain employs TRBV5-1 and TRBJ2-7; possibly TRBD2 for D (6 bases). V lost 5 bases and J 1 base, leaving 13 bases between the germline ends. The CDR3 contains 14 residues. CDR1 is SGHRS, CDR2 YFSETQ, per germline. The CDR3 loop is CASRPRDWSYEQYF. DNA of the CDR3: TGCGCCAGCAGGCCCCGGGACTGGTCCTACGAGCAGTACTTC. Looking up the rest from reference TRBV5-1 and TRBJ2-7 gives the full variable domain: KAGVTQTPRYLIKTRGQQVTLSCSPISGHRSVSWYQQTPGQGLQFLFEYFSETQRNKGNFPGRFSGRQFSNSRSEMNVSTLELGDSALYLCASRPRDWSYEQYFGPGTRLTVT.